Listed here is a single T cell receptor (beta chain). The CDR3 extends over 15 amino acids. Germline V gene sequence: CDR1 SGHVS, CDR2 FQNEAQ. V was clipped by 5 bases and J by 7 bases, with 15 bases between them. Original processing notes: Estimation of nucleated cell counts was performed using reference gene primer amplification. Assay used: immunoSEQ multiplex PCR; TCRdb lists only in-frame clones, some missing. Clonal size and the V and J genes are those of that table, whereas D and trimming came from the DNA. The sample lists around 140,000 clones; more than 70% were seen once. This specimen comes from a study of blood T cell repertoires in COVID-19. About the study: There were acute and convalescent COVID-19 samples, and they came from the United States, Italy and Spain. T cells, B-cell-depleted T cells, or PBMCs supplied cDNA or gDNA.

Sequencing used peripheral blood. This receptor was taken from a human donor in a cohort sampled during active COVID-19. The rearrangement uses TRBV7-8 and TRBJ1-6; D may be TRBD1 (6 bases). The CDR3 coding sequence is TGTGCCAGCAGCCCGAGTCTTACAGGGAATTCACCCCTCCACTTT. It yields the protein CASSPSLTGNSPLHF.